These 20 T cell receptor beta chains came from one sample sequenced in a study of T cell clonality in common variable immunodeficiency. The assay was immunoSEQ multiplex PCR, and TCRdb's table has in-frame clones only and misses some. Listed for the sample are about 39,000 clones, none seen a single time. Sample: peripheral blood mononuclear cells. All receptors derive from a person aged 18 to 70 in good health.

This clone was observed a few times. With the read ending 3 residues before the CDR3 end, the germline J gene is used to fill in that end. The rearrangement uses TRBV2 and TRBJ1-5; D not resolved. The CDR3 length is 17 residues. The germline V gene encodes CDR1 SNHLY and CDR2 FYNNEI. V was trimmed by 3 bases and J by 3 bases, leaving 18 bases between them. CDR3 DNA, as far as it was read: TGTGCCAGCAGTGAGAGAAAAGGACCCGGGGACAATCAGCCC. It translates to CASSERKGPGDNQP. The whole CDR3 region reads CASSERKGPGDNQPQHF.

Ten or more counts support this clone. The CDR3 goes on 3 residues after the read ends, and that part is filled in from the germline J gene. This chain links TRBV28 with TRBJ2-7; 7 nucleotides match TRBD1. The CDR3 totals 15 residues. In germline, CDR1 is MDHEN, CDR2 SYDVKM. The ends lost 8 bases at V and 0 bases at J; junction bases unmatched: 10. The CDR3 DNA, read in part, is TGTGCCAGCGGATATCCGGGACAGAGCTCCTACGAG. This codes for CASGYPGQSSYE. The full-length CDR3 reads as CASGYPGQSSYEQYF.

In this sample, this clone turned up many times. Sequencing ends 3 residues short of the CDR3 end; the germline J gene provides the rest. V is TRBV5-1 and J is TRBJ2-2, with 11 bases lining up with TRBD2. The ends lost 0 bases at V and 3 bases at J; junction bases unmatched: 4. The CDR3 is made up of 17 amino acids. CDR1 SGHRS and CDR2 YFSETQ come from the germline V gene. Partial CDR3 DNA: TGCGCCAGCAGCTTGGCCGCTAGCGGGAGGTACACCGGGGAG. It is translated as CASSLAASGRYTGE. The full CDR3 protein reads CASSLAASGRYTGELFF.

This clone was seen many times. The CDR3 extends 3 residues past the end of the read, so its final part is completed from the germline J gene. The chain is built from TRBV5-1 and TRBJ1-6; D unresolved. The CDR3 covers 16 residues. CDR1 and CDR2 (germline): SGHRS, YFSETQ. V lost 0 bases, J lost 0 bases, and 7 bases lay in between. This CDR3 is CASSLAASSYNSPLHF. The CDR3 DNA, read in part, is TGCGCCAGCAGCTTGGCAGCGAGCTCCTATAATTCACCC.

This clone was recorded many times. The read finishes 3 residues shy of the CDR3 end, and the germline J gene is used to complete it. V is TRBV5-6 and J is TRBJ2-7; D is perhaps TRBD1 (5 bases). The CDR3 consists of 14 residues. Germline V gene sequence: CDR1 SGHDT, CDR2 YYEEEE. Trimming pared 7 bases from V and 6 bases from J, leaving 20 bases between. CDR3 DNA (partial): TGTGCCAGCCAAAGAGCCAGGGCCGTACCCGAG. Translating it yields CASQRARAVPE. The full CDR3 sequence reads CASQRARAVPEQYF.

This clone was seen at least ten times. The chain's CDR3 is CASSIVAGGQETQYF. The covered CDR3 bases are TGTGCCAGTAGTATAGTGGCGGGAGGCCAAGAGACC. V gene TRBV19 combines with J gene TRBJ2-5; 8 bases are a match to TRBD2. The read ends 3 residues early relative to the CDR3; the germline J gene fills the gap. Per germline, CDR1 LNHDA and CDR2 SQIVND (reference sequence). Trimming cost V 1 base and J 1 base; bases outside gene matches: 2. CDR3 size: 15 residues.

This clone was recorded many times. The sequenced fragment ends 3 residues before the CDR3 boundary, so the rest is inferred from the germline J gene. The chain combines TRBV15 with TRBJ1-2; maybe TRBD1 (6 bases). This CDR3 spans 12 amino acids. The germline V gene encodes CDR1 LNHNV and CDR2 YYDKDF (reference sequence). The covered CDR3 bases are TGTGCCACCAGCATAAACAGGGCAAGC. It specifies CATSINRAS. The whole CDR3 region reads CATSINRASYTF.

This clone was counted many times. The observed sequence ends 3 residues before the CDR3 terminus, with the missing tail filled in from the germline J gene. This sequence joins TRBV30 and TRBJ2-3; 9 bases align to TRBD2. V dropped 8 bases and J dropped 6; count of bases not matched to a gene: 12. The CDR3 totals 14 residues. Germline V gene lookup returns CDR1 GTSNPN and CDR2 SVGIG (reference sequence). Incomplete CDR3 DNA: TGTGCCGCCCTGGCACTAGCGGGCCCTGATACG. Translation gives CAALALAGPDT. The entire CDR3 is CAALALAGPDTQYF.

This clone was counted many times. With the read ending 3 residues before the CDR3 end, the germline J gene is used to fill in that end. This chain links TRBV19 with TRBJ1-2, with TRBD1 matching 7 bases. The trim removed 5 bases at V and 0 bases at J, leaving 9 bases unmatched. Germline assignment: CDR1 LNHDA and CDR2 SQIVND (reference sequence). This CDR3 comprises 16 residues. The CDR3 here is CASSRTGTAPNYGYTF. Incomplete CDR3 DNA: TGTGCCAGTAGTCGGACCGGGACAGCCCCTAACTATGGC.

This clone was recorded many times. Sequencing ends 3 residues short of the CDR3 end; the germline J gene provides the rest. The chain recombines TRBV20-1 with TRBJ1-1; D unclear. The germline V and J ends were trimmed by 2 bases and 1 base, with 5 bases remaining between them. Germline lookup yields CDR1 DFQATT and CDR2 SNEGSKA (reference sequence). This CDR3 is 12 amino acids long. The CDR3 here is CSARRQNTEAFF. The covered CDR3 bases are TGCAGTGCTAGAAGGCAGAACACTGAA.

In its sample, this clone was seen many times. The CDR3 end falls 3 residues outside the read, so it is completed with the germline J gene. The gene calls are TRBV15 and TRBJ2-3, with 8 nucleotides matching TRBD2. Germline V CDR1 and CDR2: LNHNV, YYDKDF (reference sequence). The CDR3 extends over 16 amino acids. With 0 bases clipped from V and 3 bases from J, the junction kept 5 bases outside the gene matches. This chain's CDR3 is CATSREMASGTDTQYF. The CDR3 DNA, read in part, is TGTGCCACCAGCAGAGAAATGGCTAGCGGGACAGATACG.

This clone was counted ten times or more. Read coverage stops 3 residues before the CDR3 terminus; the germline J gene supplies the remainder. The chain combines TRBV5-1 with TRBJ2-1, with 11 bases fitting TRBD2. CDR1 and CDR2 from the germline V gene are SGHRS and YFSETQ. J was trimmed by 3 bases and V by 4 bases; bases with no gene match: 6. This CDR3 spans 16 amino acids. CDR3: CASSRGTSGSYNEQFF. The covered CDR3 bases are TGCGCCAGCAGCAGAGGGACTAGCGGAAGCTACAATGAG.

This clone has at least ten counts. The read halts 3 residues ahead of the CDR3 end, with the missing end drawn from the germline J gene. The chain has TRBV29-1 and TRBJ2-1; TRBD2 agrees at 8 bases. Germline CDR1 SQVTM, CDR2 ANQGSEA. The CDR3 sequence is 16 residues long. The V and J ends lost 4 bases and 9 bases, in that order; junction bases with no gene match: 17. The CDR3 spells CSVGGGGTSSIREQFF. The CDR3 DNA, read in part, is TGCAGCGTTGGAGGTGGTGGGACTAGTAGTATACGTGAG.

In this sample, this clone turned up many times. The CDR3 end falls 3 residues outside the read, so it is completed with the germline J gene. The V gene is TRBV20-1, the J gene TRBJ1-1; D is unclear. The ends were cut back, 1 base at V and 1 base at J, with 16 bases in the middle. Germline CDR1 reads DFQATT; CDR2 reads SNEGSKA (reference sequence). The CDR3 totals 16 residues. Incomplete CDR3 DNA: TGCAGTGCTAGAGGGAAAGTCAGGTTATCGAACACTGAA. This codes for CSARGKVRLSNTE. The whole CDR3 protein reads CSARGKVRLSNTEAFF.

This clone has at least ten counts. Read data end 3 residues before the CDR3 end; the end is taken from the germline J gene. V gene TRBV5-1 combines with J gene TRBJ2-1, with 7 bases aligning to TRBD2. The CDR3 loop spans 17 amino acids. With V trimmed by 1 base and J by 5 bases, 12 bases remained unmatched. The V gene's germline CDR1 is SGHRS and CDR2 YFSETQ. The CDR3 sequence is CASSLRGGSITHNEQFF. Incomplete CDR3 DNA: TGCGCCAGCAGCTTGAGAGGCGGGAGCATAACACACAATGAG.

There are many counts of this clone. The read gets to within 3 residues of the CDR3 end, and the germline J gene fills in the rest. This sequence joins TRBV2 and TRBJ2-2; D gene uncertain. Trimming took off 4 bases at V and 8 bases at J, with 11 bases between the two ends. The V gene's germline CDR1 is SNHLY and CDR2 FYNNEI. The CDR3 length is 13 residues. This CDR3 reads CASSGLTDGELFF. The sequenced part of the CDR3 DNA is TGTGCCAGCAGTGGCCTAACAGATGGGGAG.

This clone was recorded many times. The read ends 3 residues before the CDR3 terminus; that terminus is restored from the germline J gene. The gene calls are TRBV28 and TRBJ2-3, with 8 bases aligning to TRBD1. Trimming cost V 7 bases and J 2 bases; bases outside gene matches: 8. CDR1 and CDR2 from the germline V gene are MDHEN and SYDVKM. This CDR3 has 15 residues. Incomplete CDR3 DNA: TGTGCCAGCACGCGACGGACAGGGATCACAGATACG. Amino acids: CASTRRTGITDT. The whole CDR3 sequence is CASTRRTGITDTQYF.

This clone was recorded at least ten times. The read gets to within 3 residues of the CDR3 end, and the germline J gene fills in the rest. The gene calls are TRBV20-1 and TRBJ2-2; 9 bases fit TRBD1. V trimming: 3 bases; J trimming: 6 bases; junction bases outside the gene matches: 11. The CDR3 extends over 16 amino acids. Germline lookup yields CDR1 DFQATT and CDR2 SNEGSKA (reference sequence). This chain's CDR3 is CSASKVGTGYPGELFF. Partial CDR3 DNA: TGCAGTGCTAGTAAGGTGGGGACAGGGTATCCCGGGGAG.

This clone was detected ten times or more. The read is 3 residues too short to cover the CDR3 end, so that end is filled in from the germline J gene. The chain has TRBV20-1 and TRBJ1-5; 8 bases agree with TRBD1. The CDR3 is 15 amino acids. The germline V gene has CDR1 DFQATT and CDR2 SNEGSKA (reference sequence). V lost 2 bases and J lost 4; bases outside the gene matches: 7. The CDR3 DNA, read in part, is TGCAGTGCTAGAAAATCCGGGACAGGAAATCAGCCC. It yields the protein CSARKSGTGNQP. The entire CDR3 is CSARKSGTGNQPQHF.

This clone was picked up many times. Read coverage stops 3 residues before the CDR3 terminus; the germline J gene supplies the remainder. The chain has TRBV2 and TRBJ2-5, with D perhaps assigned TRBD1 or TRBD2 (5 bases each). With 8 bases removed from V and 6 bases from J, the gap between germline ends came to 13 bases. CDR3 length: 12 residues. Germline V CDR1 and CDR2: SNHLY, FYNNEI. This CDR3 is CASEGRAKTQYF. The sequenced part of the CDR3 DNA is TGTGCCAGCGAGGGCAGGGCAAAGACC. Combining the CDR3 with reference TRBV2 and TRBJ2-5 gives the whole variable domain EPEVTQTPSHQVTQMGQEVILRCVPISNHLYFYWYRQILGQKVEFLVSFYNNEISEKSEIFDDQFSVERPDGSNFTLKIRSTKLEDSAMYFCASEGRAKTQYFGPGTRLLVL.